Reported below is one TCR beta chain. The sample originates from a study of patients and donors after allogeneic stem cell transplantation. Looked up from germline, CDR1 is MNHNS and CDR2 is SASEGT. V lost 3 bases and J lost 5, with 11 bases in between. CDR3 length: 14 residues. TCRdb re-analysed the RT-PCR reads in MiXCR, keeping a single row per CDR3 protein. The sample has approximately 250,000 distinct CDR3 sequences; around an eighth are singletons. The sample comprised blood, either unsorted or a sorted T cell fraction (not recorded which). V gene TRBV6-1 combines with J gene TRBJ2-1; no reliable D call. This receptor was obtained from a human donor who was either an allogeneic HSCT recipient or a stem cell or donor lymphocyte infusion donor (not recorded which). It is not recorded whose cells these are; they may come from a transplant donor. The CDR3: CASSDEVSHNEQFF. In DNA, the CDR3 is TGTGCCAGCAGTGATGAGGTATCCCACAATGAGCAGTTCTTC.